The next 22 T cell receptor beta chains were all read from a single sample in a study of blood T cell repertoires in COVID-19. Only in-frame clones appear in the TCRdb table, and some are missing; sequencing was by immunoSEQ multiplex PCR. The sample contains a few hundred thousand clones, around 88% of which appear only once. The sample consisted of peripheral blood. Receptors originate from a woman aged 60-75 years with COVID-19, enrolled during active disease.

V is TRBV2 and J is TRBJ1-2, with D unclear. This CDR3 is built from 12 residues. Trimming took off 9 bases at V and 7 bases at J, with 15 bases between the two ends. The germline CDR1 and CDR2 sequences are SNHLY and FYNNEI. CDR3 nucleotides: TGTGCCAGGACCCCCCCTAGTGGTGGCTACACCTTC. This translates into CARTPPSGGYTF.

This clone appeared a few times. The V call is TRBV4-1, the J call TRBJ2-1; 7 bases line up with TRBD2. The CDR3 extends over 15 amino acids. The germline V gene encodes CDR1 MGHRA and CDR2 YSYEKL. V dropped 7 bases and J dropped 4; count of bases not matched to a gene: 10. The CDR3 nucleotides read TGCGCCAGCACCACACTAGGGACTATTTACAATGAGCAGTTCTTC. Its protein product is CASTTLGTIYNEQFF.

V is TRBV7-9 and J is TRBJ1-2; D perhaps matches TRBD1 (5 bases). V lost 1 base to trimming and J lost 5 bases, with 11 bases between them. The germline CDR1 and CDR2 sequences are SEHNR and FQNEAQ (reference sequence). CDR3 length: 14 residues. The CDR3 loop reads CASSLGWAGYGYTF. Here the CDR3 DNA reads TGTGCCAGCAGCTTAGGTTGGGCAGGGTATGGCTACACCTTC.

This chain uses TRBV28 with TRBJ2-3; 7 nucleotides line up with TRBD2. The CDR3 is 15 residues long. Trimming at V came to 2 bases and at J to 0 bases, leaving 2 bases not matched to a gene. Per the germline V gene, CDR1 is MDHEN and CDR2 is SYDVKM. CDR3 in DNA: TGTGCCAGCAGTTTAGCGGGGGAAAGCACAGATACGCAGTATTTT. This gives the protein CASSLAGESTDTQYF. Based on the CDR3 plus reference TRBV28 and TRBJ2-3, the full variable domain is DVKVTQSSRYLVKRTGEKVFLECVQDMDHENMFWYRQDPGLGLRLIYFSYDVKMKEKGDIPEGYSVSREKKERFSLILESASTNQTSMYLCASSLAGESTDTQYFGPGTRLTVL.

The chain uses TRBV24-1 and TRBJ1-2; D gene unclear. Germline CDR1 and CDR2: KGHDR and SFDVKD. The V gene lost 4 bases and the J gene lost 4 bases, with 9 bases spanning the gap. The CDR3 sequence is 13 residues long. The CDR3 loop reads CATSESGSYGYTF. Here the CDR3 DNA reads TGTGCCACCAGTGAATCGGGGTCCTATGGCTACACCTTC.

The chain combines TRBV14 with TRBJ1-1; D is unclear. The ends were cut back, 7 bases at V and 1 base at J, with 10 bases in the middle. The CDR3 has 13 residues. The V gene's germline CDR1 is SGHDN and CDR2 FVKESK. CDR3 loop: CASTRGPNTEAFF. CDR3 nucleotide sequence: TGTGCCAGCACCCGCGGGCCGAACACTGAAGCTTTCTTT.

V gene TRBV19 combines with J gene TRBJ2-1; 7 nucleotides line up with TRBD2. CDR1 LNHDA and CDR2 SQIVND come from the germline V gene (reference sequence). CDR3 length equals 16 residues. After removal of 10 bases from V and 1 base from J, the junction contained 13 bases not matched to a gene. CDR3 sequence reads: CAITFGSGVSYNEQFF. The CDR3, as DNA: TGTGCCATCACCTTTGGGAGCGGGGTTTCCTACAATGAGCAGTTCTTC.

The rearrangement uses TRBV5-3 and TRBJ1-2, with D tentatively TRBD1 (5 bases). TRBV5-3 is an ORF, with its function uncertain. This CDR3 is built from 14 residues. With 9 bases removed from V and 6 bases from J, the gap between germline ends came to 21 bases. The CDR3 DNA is TGTGCCATAGAAACATACGGGGGATCTGATGGCTACACCTTC. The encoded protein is CAIETYGGSDGYTF.

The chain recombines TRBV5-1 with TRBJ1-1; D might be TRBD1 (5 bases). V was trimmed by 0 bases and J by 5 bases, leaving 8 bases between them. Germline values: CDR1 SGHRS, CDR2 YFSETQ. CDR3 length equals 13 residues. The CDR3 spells CASSLATATEAFF. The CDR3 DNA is TGCGCCAGCAGCTTGGCGACAGCTACTGAAGCTTTCTTT.

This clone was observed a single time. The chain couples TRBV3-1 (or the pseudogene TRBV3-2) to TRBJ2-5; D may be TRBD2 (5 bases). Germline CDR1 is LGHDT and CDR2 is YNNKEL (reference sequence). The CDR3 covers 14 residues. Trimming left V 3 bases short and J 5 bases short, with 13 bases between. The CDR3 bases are TGTGCCAGCAGCCACAGCCCGGGCGGGGAGACCCAGTACTTC. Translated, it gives CASSHSPGGETQYF.

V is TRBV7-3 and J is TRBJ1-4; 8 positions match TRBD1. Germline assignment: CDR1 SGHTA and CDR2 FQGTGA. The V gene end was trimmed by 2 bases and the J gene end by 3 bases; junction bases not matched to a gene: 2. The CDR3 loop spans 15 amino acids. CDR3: CASSLQGAANEKLFF. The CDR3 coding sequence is TGTGCCAGCAGCTTACAGGGGGCAGCTAATGAAAAACTGTTTTTT.

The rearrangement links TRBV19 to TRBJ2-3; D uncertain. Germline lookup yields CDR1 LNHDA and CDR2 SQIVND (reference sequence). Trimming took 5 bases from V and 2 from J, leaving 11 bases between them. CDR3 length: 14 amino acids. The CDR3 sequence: CASSLNPTTDTQYF. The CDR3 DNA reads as TGTGCCAGTAGTTTAAACCCTACCACAGATACGCAGTATTTT.

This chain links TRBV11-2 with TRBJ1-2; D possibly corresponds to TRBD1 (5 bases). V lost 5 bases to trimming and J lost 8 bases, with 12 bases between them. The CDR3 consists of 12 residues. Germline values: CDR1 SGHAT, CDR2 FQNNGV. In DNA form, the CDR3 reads TGTGCCAGCAGCCCCGACAGTTCCGGCTACACCTTC. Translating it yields CASSPDSSGYTF.

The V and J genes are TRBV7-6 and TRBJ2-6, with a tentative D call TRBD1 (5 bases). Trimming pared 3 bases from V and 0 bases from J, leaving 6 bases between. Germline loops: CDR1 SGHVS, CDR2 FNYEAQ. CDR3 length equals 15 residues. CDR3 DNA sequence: TGTGCCAGCAGCTTGACAGACTCTGGGGCCAACGTCCTGACTTTC. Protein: CASSLTDSGANVLTF.

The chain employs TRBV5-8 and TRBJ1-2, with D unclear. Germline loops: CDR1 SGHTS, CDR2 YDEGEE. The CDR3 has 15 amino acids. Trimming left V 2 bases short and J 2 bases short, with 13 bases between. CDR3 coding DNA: TGTGCCAGCAGCTTTAGCCAGCCACTCAACTATGGCTACACCTTC. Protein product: CASSFSQPLNYGYTF.

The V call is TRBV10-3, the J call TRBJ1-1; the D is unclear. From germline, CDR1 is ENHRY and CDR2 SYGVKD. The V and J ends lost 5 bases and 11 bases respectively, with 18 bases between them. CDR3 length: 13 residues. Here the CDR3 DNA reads TGTGCCATCAGTCCGATCGGGTCAATCCGGGCTTTCTTT. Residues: CAISPIGSIRAFF.

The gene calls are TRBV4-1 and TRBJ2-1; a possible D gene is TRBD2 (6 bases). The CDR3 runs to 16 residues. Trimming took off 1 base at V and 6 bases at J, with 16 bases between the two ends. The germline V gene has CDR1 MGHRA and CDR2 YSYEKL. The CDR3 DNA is TGCGCCAGCAGCCAAGGCAGTTTAACGGGAGTCAATGAGCAGTTCTTC. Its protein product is CASSQGSLTGVNEQFF.

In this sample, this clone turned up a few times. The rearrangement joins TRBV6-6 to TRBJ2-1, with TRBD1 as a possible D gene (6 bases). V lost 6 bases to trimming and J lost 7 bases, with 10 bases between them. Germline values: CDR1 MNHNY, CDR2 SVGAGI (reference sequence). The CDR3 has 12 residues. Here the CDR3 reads CASRFRGNEQFF. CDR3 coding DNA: TGTGCCAGCAGGTTCAGGGGAAATGAGCAGTTCTTC.

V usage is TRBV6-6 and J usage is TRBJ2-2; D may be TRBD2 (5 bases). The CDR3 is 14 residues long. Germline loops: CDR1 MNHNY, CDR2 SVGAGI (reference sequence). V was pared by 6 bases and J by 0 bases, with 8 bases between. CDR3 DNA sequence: TGTGCCAGCAGGAGGGCCTCGAACACCGGGGAGCTGTTTTTT. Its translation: CASRRASNTGELFF.

In nucleotides, the CDR3 is TGTGCCCTAGACCGGGACAGGGTGACAGATACGCAGTATTTT. Translated: CALDRDRVTDTQYF. The chain has TRBV7-9 and TRBJ2-3; TRBD1 matches 9 bases. V was clipped by 11 bases and J by 3 bases; unmatched bases: 9. The CDR3 length is 14 residues. Germline V gene data show CDR1 as SEHNR and CDR2 as FQNEAQ (reference sequence). The full variable domain, completed using reference TRBV7-9 and TRBJ2-3, is DTGVSQNPRHKITKRGQNVTFRCDPISEHNRLYWYRQTLGQGPEFLTYFQNEAQLEKSRLLSDRFSAERPKGSFSTLEIQRTEQGDSAMYLCALDRDRVTDTQYFGPGTRLTVL.

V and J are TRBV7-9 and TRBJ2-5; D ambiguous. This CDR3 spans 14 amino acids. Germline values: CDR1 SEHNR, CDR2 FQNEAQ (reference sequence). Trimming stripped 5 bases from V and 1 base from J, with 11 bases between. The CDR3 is CASSTVDTQETQYF. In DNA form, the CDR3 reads TGTGCCAGCAGCACTGTCGACACCCAAGAGACCCAGTACTTC.

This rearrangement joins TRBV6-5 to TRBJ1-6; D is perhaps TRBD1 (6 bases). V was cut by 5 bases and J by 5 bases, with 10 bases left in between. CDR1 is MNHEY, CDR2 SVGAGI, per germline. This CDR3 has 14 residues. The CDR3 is CASSRDRNNSPLHF. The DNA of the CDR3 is TGTGCCAGCAGTCGAGACAGGAATAATTCACCCCTCCACTTT.